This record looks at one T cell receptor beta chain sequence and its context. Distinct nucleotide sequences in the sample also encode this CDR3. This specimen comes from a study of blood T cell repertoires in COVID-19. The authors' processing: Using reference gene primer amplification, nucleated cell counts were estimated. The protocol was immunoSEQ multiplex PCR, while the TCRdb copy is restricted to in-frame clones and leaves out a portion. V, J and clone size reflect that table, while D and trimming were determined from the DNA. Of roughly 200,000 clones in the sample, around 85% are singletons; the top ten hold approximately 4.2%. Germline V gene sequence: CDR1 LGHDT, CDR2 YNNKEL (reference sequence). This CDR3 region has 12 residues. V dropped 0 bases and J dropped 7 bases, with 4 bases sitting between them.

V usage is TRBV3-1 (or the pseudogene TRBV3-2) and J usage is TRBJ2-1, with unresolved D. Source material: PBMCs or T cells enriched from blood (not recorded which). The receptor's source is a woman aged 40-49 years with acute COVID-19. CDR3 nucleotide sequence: TGTGCCAGCAGCCAAGATAGAAATGAGCAGTTCTTC. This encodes CASSQDRNEQFF.